The rows below give T cell receptor beta chains drawn from one sample of a study of blood T cell repertoires in COVID-19. The table came from immunoSEQ multiplex PCR; TCRdb's copy has only in-frame clones and leaves some out. The data hold roughly 75,000 clones, with almost 85% observed a single time. Sequencing input: peripheral blood. The receptors come from a man aged 50 to 60 with COVID-19, enrolled during active disease. Each CDR3 is given with its conserved first and last residue. D genes are given only for firm matches. Some rows have no size entry. The others give once, few or many, or a class for an expanded clone.

d_call j_call clone_size v_call cdr3_nt cdr3_aa
TRBD1 TRBJ2-2 . TRBV6-2/TRBV6-3 TGTGCCAGCAGTTACGCGGCAGGGGGCGAGAAAGGGGAGCTGTTTTTT CASSYAAGGEKGELFF
. TRBJ1-5 . TRBV30 TGTGCCTGGAGTGAGAGTAGCAATCAGCCCCAGCATTTT CAWSESSNQPQHF
. TRBJ1-5 . TRBV24-1 TGTGCCACCAGTGACTCCCTTCAGCCCCAGCATTTT CATSDSLQPQHF
. TRBJ2-3 . TRBV19 TGTGCCAGTAGTATAGGCTACACAGATACGCAGTATTTT CASSIGYTDTQYF
TRBD2 TRBJ2-1 once TRBV10-1 TGCGCCAGCAGTGAGGTACGGGAGGGCCATGAATCCTACAATGAGCAGTTCTTC CASSEVREGHESYNEQFF
TRBD1 TRBJ1-4 . TRBV4-1 TGCGCCAGCAGCCAGGTACGGGGGACAGGCCCGAATGAAAAACTGTTTTTT CASSQVRGTGPNEKLFF
TRBD1 TRBJ2-5 once TRBV29-1 TGCAGCGCCACGACAGGGGATGAGACCCAGTACTTC CSATTGDETQYF
TRBD1 TRBJ2-2 once TRBV28 TGTGCCAGCACCACATCCGGGACAGGGGGCACCGGGGAGCTGTTTTTT CASTTSGTGGTGELFF
. TRBJ1-4 . TRBV7-2 TGTGCCAGCAGCTTCAGGGGAGATGAAAAACTGTTTTTT CASSFRGDEKLFF
TRBD1 TRBJ1-2 . TRBV11-2 TGTGCCAGCAGCTTAGGGGGACAGGAGCACTATGGCTACACCTTC CASSLGGQEHYGYTF
. TRBJ2-5 . TRBV15 TGTGCCACCAGCAGAATTCGTACAGGAAGGGAGACCCAGTACTTC CATSRIRTGRETQYF
TRBD2 TRBJ2-7 . TRBV30 TGTGCCTGGAGTGTTCCTAGCGGGATACGCCACGAGCAGTACTTC CAWSVPSGIRHEQYF
. TRBJ2-1 once TRBV13 TGTGCCAGCAGCTTTTCGTACGGGAGTACGTACAATGAGCAGTTCTTC CASSFSYGSTYNEQFF
. TRBJ1-4 once TRBV7-9 TGTGCCAGCAGCCAAGGGACGGGGGTTGAAAAACTGTTTTTT CASSQGTGVEKLFF
TRBD2 TRBJ2-7 . TRBV27 TGTGCCAGCAGTGACCTGGTAGCGGGAGGAACCGAGCAGTACTTC CASSDLVAGGTEQYF
. TRBJ2-1 . TRBV18 TGTGCCAGCTCACCGCCCAGCTCCTACAATGAGCAGTTCTTC CASSPPSSYNEQFF
. TRBJ2-1 . TRBV6-2/TRBV6-3 TGTGCCAGCAGTTCGAACCTACCCCCCTCCTACAATGAGCAGTTCTTC CASSSNLPPSYNEQFF
TRBD1 TRBJ2-2 . TRBV6-5 TGTGCCAGCAGTTCCGACAGGGTCCGGGCCGGGGAGCTGTTTTTT CASSSDRVRAGELFF
. TRBJ1-3 . TRBV30 TGTGCCTGGAGTTCCTCCGGCGGTCCCTCTGGAAACACCATATATTTT CAWSSSGGPSGNTIYF
. TRBJ2-2 medium-sized TRBV30 TGTGCCTGGAGTGGCCCGCGGAACACCGGGGAGCTGTTTTTT CAWSGPRNTGELFF
. TRBJ1-2 . TRBV11-2 TGTGCCAGCAGCCAGGACAGCTATGGCTACACCTTC CASSQDSYGYTF
. TRBJ1-2 few TRBV3-1/TRBV3-2 TGTGCCAGCAGCCAGGGCGTTGATTACTATGGCTACACCTTC CASSQGVDYYGYTF
. TRBJ1-6 . TRBV6-1 TGTGCCAGCAGTGAAATTCGTGGGGGCCCGGCCCTCCACTTT CASSEIRGGPALHF
TRBD2 TRBJ2-1 . TRBV3-1/TRBV3-2 TGTGCCAGCAGCAAAGGGTCCAGCGGGAGCAATGAGCAGTTCTTC CASSKGSSGSNEQFF
. TRBJ1-3 once TRBV3-1/TRBV3-2 TGTGCCAGCAGCCCCCAGGGGAGTCCCTCTGGAAACACCATATATTTT CASSPQGSPSGNTIYF
. TRBJ2-7 . TRBV6-4 TGTGCCAGCAGTGTCGGACTCTCCTACGAGCAGTACTTC CASSVGLSYEQYF
. TRBJ2-2 . TRBV28 TGTGCCAGCAGTTCCCCCCCGGGGGGCCCGAACACCGGGGAGCTGTTTTTT CASSSPPGGPNTGELFF
. TRBJ1-6 . TRBV30 TGTGCCTGGAGTCCGACGAGGGGGTATTCACCCCTCCACTTT CAWSPTRGYSPLHF
. TRBJ2-7 . TRBV28 TGTGCCTGTCAGTGGCAGGGTAAGGCACTTGAGTACTTC CACQWQGKALEYF
. TRBJ1-1 . TRBV6-4 TGTGCCAGCAGGATAAGGGCAGGGCTAAACACTGAAGCTTTCTTT CASRIRAGLNTEAFF
TRBD1 TRBJ1-6 . TRBV6-2/TRBV6-3 TGTGCCAGCAGCCGCGGACAGGGGCGATCACCCCTCCACTTT CASSRGQGRSPLHF
. TRBJ2-5 . TRBV5-4 TGTGCCAGCAGATCCAGAAATACAGAGACCCAGTACTTC CASRSRNTETQYF
TRBD1 TRBJ1-4 . TRBV5-1 TGCGCCAGCAGCATCGGGACAGGGGGTGAAAAACTGTTTTTT CASSIGTGGEKLFF
TRBD2 TRBJ2-1 . TRBV11-1 TGTGCCAGCAGCTTATATCTAGCGGACAATGAGCAGTTCTTC CASSLYLADNEQFF
. TRBJ1-1 . TRBV19 TGTGCCAGTAGGGTGAGCGGTAACACTGAAGCTTTCTTT CASRVSGNTEAFF
TRBD2 TRBJ2-2 . TRBV5-4 TGTGCCAGCAGCTCGGTAGCGGGAGGGGGATTCACCGGGGAGCTGTTTTTT CASSSVAGGGFTGELFF
. TRBJ1-5 . TRBV28 TGTGCCAGCAGTTCAGGACCGGGGAATCAGCCCCAGCATTTT CASSSGPGNQPQHF
. TRBJ1-1 . TRBV9 TGTGCCAGCAGCGTAGGAATCGGAGGCACTGAAGCTTTCTTT CASSVGIGGTEAFF
. TRBJ1-4 . TRBV29-1 TGCAGCGTTGTCATAGGGGCGGAAAAACTGTTTTTT CSVVIGAEKLFF
TRBD2 TRBJ2-1 . TRBV19 TGTGCCAGTAGTCGGACTAGCGGAACGTTCAATGAGCAGTTCTTC CASSRTSGTFNEQFF
TRBD1 TRBJ1-5 . TRBV13 TGTGCCAGCAGCTTACCGGGACAGGGGTTATGTCAGCCCCAGCATTTT CASSLPGQGLCQPQHF
. TRBJ2-7 . TRBV9 TGTGCCAGCTGCGACGGTCTATCCCAGGCTGGATCCTACGAGCAGTACTTC CASCDGLSQAGSYEQYF
TRBD2 TRBJ2-3 . TRBV6-5 TGTGCCAGCAAAGCGGGGGGCACAGATACGCAGTATTTT CASKAGGTDTQYF
TRBD2 TRBJ2-7 once TRBV28 TGTGCCAGCAGGGGAAGGGACTACCTCTCCTACGAGCAGTACTTC CASRGRDYLSYEQYF
TRBD2 TRBJ2-7 . TRBV6-5 TGTGCCAGCGGGACTAGTTCCTACGAGCAGTACTTC CASGTSSYEQYF
TRBD1 TRBJ2-7 . TRBV6-6 TGTGCCAGCAGGTCAACACAGGGGGATTCATCCTACGAGCAGTACTTC CASRSTQGDSSYEQYF
. TRBJ1-1 . TRBV5-1 TGCGCCAGCAGCTTGGAACAGTTGAACACTGAAGCTTTCTTT CASSLEQLNTEAFF
. TRBJ1-1 . TRBV18 TGTGCCAGCTCACCGGGAGTTGAAGCTTTCTTT CASSPGVEAFF
. TRBJ2-6 . TRBV9 TGTGCCAGCAGCGTAGATTCGTCCTCCGGGGCCAACGTCCTGACTTTC CASSVDSSSGANVLTF
TRBD1 TRBJ1-3 . TRBV7-8 TGTGCCAGCAGCCGAGACCGGGACAGGGCTGGAAACACCATATATTTT CASSRDRDRAGNTIYF
TRBD2 TRBJ2-3 . TRBV18 TGTGCCAGCTCACCACGTGACGGGGGGGATACGCAGTATTTT CASSPRDGGDTQYF